The next 27 T cell receptor beta chains were all read from a single sample in a study of blood T cells in healthy people across ages. For the second PCR, which ran for roughly 6 to 11 cycles, a sample-barcoded 5' primer and a J-beta primer mix were used. Using its own MiXCR run on the 5' RACE reads, TCRdb lists one record per CDR3 protein. The sample gives about 720,000 distinct CDR3 sequences, roughly 25% of which show up once; under 4.5% is in the top ten. This same sample was also part of a study on T cells of mothers and their children.

The sample comprised blood. The receptors were gathered from a boy aged 5 to 17 in good health.

The chain couples TRBV15 to TRBJ1-6; D gene uncertain. V lost 3 bases and J 9 bases, leaving 15 bases between the germline ends. Germline V gene data show CDR1 as LNHNV and CDR2 as YYDKDF (reference sequence). The CDR3 totals 15 residues. In DNA, the CDR3 is TGTGCCACCAGCAGGAAGGACCGAGCTGGTTCACCCCTCCACTTT. This sequence encodes CATSRKDRAGSPLHF.

This clonotype was seen more than once but under ten times. The chain couples TRBV29-1 to TRBJ2-7; D is possibly TRBD2 (6 bases). The V gene lost 7 bases and the J gene lost 2 bases, with 18 bases spanning the gap. This CDR3 comprises 14 residues. The germline gives CDR1 SQVTM, CDR2 ANQGSEA. The CDR3 protein is CSAEAGNQAYEQYF. Here the CDR3 DNA reads TGCAGCGCCGAAGCGGGTAACCAAGCCTACGAGCAGTACTTC.

This chain connects TRBV29-1 to TRBJ2-3, with a weak D call TRBD2 (6 bases). With 5 bases removed from V and 6 bases from J, the gap between germline ends came to 9 bases. CDR1 is SQVTM, CDR2 ANQGSEA, per germline. This CDR3 region has 11 residues. The CDR3 DNA is TGCAGCGTTACTAGCTGGGATACGCAGTATTTT. Its protein is CSVTSWDTQYF.

In its sample, this clonotype was seen a few times. J is TRBJ2-5 and V is TRBV11-2; perhaps TRBD2 as D (6 bases). Germline V gives CDR1 SGHAT, CDR2 FQNNGV. This CDR3 contains 15 residues. V was cut by 4 bases and J by 5 bases, with 17 bases left in between. The CDR3 here is CASSYPSSGVETQYF. CDR3 DNA sequence: TGTGCCAGCAGCTACCCTTCGTCGGGGGTGGAGACCCAGTACTTC.

This clonotype occurred a few times. This chain joins TRBV4-3 and TRBJ2-5, with D tentatively TRBD2 (5 bases). The DNA end is more similar to TRBJ2-7, so the J call may be wrong. The CDR3 is 15 residues long. Germline loops: CDR1 LGHNA, CDR2 YSLEER. The CDR3 region has the DNA TGCGCCAGCAGCCAAGAGCTCGGAAGCGGCTACGAGCAGTACTTC. Translating it yields CASSQELGSGYEQYF.

This CDR3 reads CSVEDRETSGESSYNEQFF. The CDR3 nucleotides are TGCAGCGTTGAAGATCGCGAGACTAGCGGGGAGAGCTCCTACAATGAGCAGTTCTTC. This sequence joins TRBV29-1 and TRBJ2-1; 11 nucleotides agree with TRBD2. V shed 0 bases, J shed 0 bases, and the junction held 10 bases outside the gene matches. Germline CDR1 and CDR2: SQVTM and ANQGSEA. The CDR3 contains 19 residues.

This clonotype came up a few times. A much larger clone differs from this one at a single base, so this may be a read error. The rearrangement uses TRBV9 and TRBJ2-7, with D possibly matching TRBD1 (6 bases). Germline assignment: CDR1 SGDLS and CDR2 YYNGEE. The CDR3 runs to 12 residues. Trimming left V 4 bases short and J 5 bases short, with 10 bases between. This CDR3 is CASSSDSNEQYF. Here the CDR3 DNA reads TGTGCCAGCAGCTCGGACAGCAACGAGCAGTACTTC. Based on the CDR3 plus reference TRBV9 and TRBJ2-7, the full variable domain is DSGVTQTPKHLITATGQRVTLRCSPRSGDLSVYWYQQSLDQGLQFLIQYYNGEERAKGNILERFSAQQFPDLHSELNLSSLELGDSALYFCASSSDSNEQYFGPGTRLTVT.

The chain has TRBV27 and TRBJ2-5; TRBD1 aligns across 8 bases. The end of the DNA is better explained by TRBJ2-7, so the J call may be wrong. Looked up from germline, CDR1 is MNHEY and CDR2 is SMNVEV (reference sequence). CDR3 length equals 15 residues. The CDR3: CASSLSWDRSREQYF. In DNA, the CDR3 is TGTGCCAGCAGTTTATCCTGGGACAGGTCTCGCGAGCAGTACTTC.

In its sample, this clonotype was seen a few times. The chain employs TRBV18 and TRBJ2-5, with a possible D match to TRBD1 (5 bases). The CDR3 contains 13 residues. V was trimmed by 4 bases and J by 5 bases, leaving 11 bases between them. Germline V gene sequence: CDR1 KGHSH, CDR2 LQKENI. CDR3 in amino acids: CASSLQDRETQYF. The CDR3 nucleotides are TGTGCCAGCTCACTACAGGACCGGGAGACCCAGTACTTC.

In its sample, this clonotype was seen many times. The chain links TRBV28 to TRBJ2-7; D gene uncertain. V was pared by 6 bases and J by 0 bases, with 6 bases between. Germline CDR1 reads MDHEN; CDR2 reads SYDVKM. The CDR3 length is 12 residues. The CDR3 DNA follows: TGTGCCAGCAGCCCCGCCTCCTACGAGCAGTACTTC. This codes for CASSPASYEQYF.

This clonotype showed up just once. CDR3 protein: CASSSPSSGVYEQYF. The CDR3 DNA follows: TGTGCCAGCAGTTCCCCGTCTAGCGGGGTCTACGAGCAGTACTTC. The V and J genes are TRBV6-6 and TRBJ2-7, with 9 bases matching TRBD2. There are 15 residues in the CDR3. The V and J ends lost 4 bases and 3 bases, in that order; junction bases with no gene match: 7. The V gene's germline CDR1 is MNHNY and CDR2 SVGAGI (reference sequence).

The sample holds many counts of this clonotype. This chain connects TRBV12-3 or TRBV12-4 to TRBJ2-7; tentative D call: TRBD2 (5 bases). Trimming removed 6 bases at V and 2 bases at J, with 8 bases between. CDR3 length: 12 residues. The CDR3, as DNA: TGTGCCAGCAGCCCCGGGACCTACGAGCAGTACTTC. Its translation: CASSPGTYEQYF.

This clonotype was counted between two and nine times. The CDR3 spells CASSLIFKRPQETQYF. Here the CDR3 DNA reads TGTGCCAGCAGCTTAATCTTTAAGCGACCACAAGAGACCCAGTACTTC. The chain recombines TRBV7-4 with TRBJ2-5; D gene ambiguous. This CDR3 contains 16 residues. Germline CDR1 reads SGHVT; CDR2 reads SQSDAQ. Trimming took off 2 bases at V and 2 bases at J, with 15 bases between the two ends.

This clonotype turned up a few times. The CDR3 bases are TGTGCCAGCAGCTTGCTCCCAGGGGACACTGAAGCTTTCTTT. This gives the protein CASSLLPGDTEAFF. V and J are TRBV7-8 and TRBJ1-1; possible D gene TRBD1, 6 bases. The CDR3 has 14 residues. Germline CDR1 SGHVS, CDR2 FQNEAQ. V dropped 3 bases and J dropped 3 bases, with 11 bases sitting between them.

V is TRBV7-2 and J is TRBJ1-5; the D is unclear. The V end was cut by 5 bases, the J end by 8 bases, with 13 bases between. Per the germline V gene, CDR1 is SGHTA and CDR2 is FQGNSA. CDR3 size: 13 residues. CDR3 amino acids: CASSEVHNKPQHF. Written as DNA, the CDR3 is TGTGCCAGCAGCGAGGTCCATAATAAGCCCCAGCATTTT.

A few counts support this clonotype. The chain uses TRBV7-2 and TRBJ2-1, with TRBD1 as a possible D gene (6 bases). CDR3 length equals 16 residues. Trimming took 3 bases from V and 2 from J, leaving 14 bases between them. CDR1 is SGHTA, CDR2 FQGNSA, per germline. DNA for the CDR3: TGTGCCAGCAGCTTTTATCGGCAGGGGACCTACAATGAGCAGTTCTTC. Protein sequence: CASSFYRQGTYNEQFF.

This clonotype was counted only a few times. The chain links TRBV6-2 or TRBV6-3 to TRBJ2-7, with a weak D call TRBD2 (6 bases). Germline V gives CDR1 MNHEY, CDR2 SVGEGT. The CDR3 consists of 14 residues. V was clipped by 6 bases and J by 0 bases, with 12 bases between them. CDR3 amino acids: CASRGDWVSYEQYF. DNA of the CDR3: TGTGCCAGCAGGGGGGACTGGGTCTCCTACGAGCAGTACTTC.

This clonotype was counted at least ten times. The CDR3 here is CASSFAGADEQYF. The DNA for the CDR3 is TGTGCCAGCAGTTTTGCAGGGGCTGACGAGCAGTACTTC. The rearrangement uses TRBV12-3 or TRBV12-4 and TRBJ2-7, with D maybe TRBD1 (6 bases). V shed 3 bases and J shed 5 bases, with 11 bases lying between them. This CDR3 is built from 13 residues.

This clonotype occurred a few times. The chain recombines TRBV5-6 with TRBJ1-1; 7 nucleotides match TRBD1. V lost 7 bases to trimming and J lost 2 bases; unmatched junction nucleotides: 11. Germline CDR1 and CDR2: SGHDT and YYEEEE. This CDR3 has 15 amino acids. CDR3 sequence reads: CASLRWDSINTEAFF. The CDR3 DNA sequence: TGTGCCAGCCTACGGTGGGACAGTATCAACACTGAAGCTTTCTTT.

The chain employs TRBV3-1 and TRBJ2-3, with a possible D match to TRBD2 (5 bases). The V end was cut by 6 bases, the J end by 7 bases, with 23 bases between. Germline CDR1 and CDR2: LGHDT and YNNKEL (reference sequence). This CDR3 has 16 residues. CDR3 residues: CASRPAGSDGRYTQYF. The CDR3 coding sequence is TGTGCCAGCAGACCGGCCGGTAGCGACGGACGATATACGCAGTATTTT.

J is TRBJ2-7 and V is TRBV29-1; possibly TRBD2 for D (5 bases). Trimming removed 7 bases at V and 7 bases at J, with 14 bases between. The CDR3 has 11 residues. From germline, CDR1 is SQVTM and CDR2 ANQGSEA. In DNA, the CDR3 is TGCAGCGCCGGTCAGGACTGGGAGCAGTACTTC. Translation: CSAGQDWEQYF.

The V gene is TRBV20-1, the J gene TRBJ2-5, with D possibly TRBD2 on 7 matching bases. Trimming removed 0 bases at V and 5 bases at J, with 19 bases between. Germline CDR1 reads DFQATT; CDR2 reads SNEGSKA (reference sequence). This CDR3 has 16 residues. The CDR3 sequence: CSARDEGGGLQETQYF. CDR3 coding DNA: TGCAGTGCTAGAGATGAGGGGGGGGGCCTTCAGGAGACCCAGTACTTC.

The chain carries TRBV7-8 and TRBJ1-1; 7 bases line up with TRBD1. Germline V gene data show CDR1 as SGHVS and CDR2 as FQNEAQ. The CDR3 loop spans 14 amino acids. V shed 7 bases, J shed 4 bases, and the junction held 9 bases outside the gene matches. Here the CDR3 DNA reads TGTGCCAGCAATTGGGCAGGGGGTTCCACTGAAGCTTTCTTT. Translating it yields CASNWAGGSTEAFF.

The chain links TRBV9 to TRBJ2-5, with a tentative D call TRBD1 (6 bases). Germline V gene lookup returns CDR1 SGDLS and CDR2 YYNGEE. V lost 4 bases and J lost 1, with 17 bases in between. The CDR3 contains 16 residues. CDR3 residues: CASSPQQGWAQETQYF. The CDR3 DNA sequence: TGTGCCAGCAGCCCCCAACAGGGTTGGGCCCAAGAGACCCAGTACTTC.

This clonotype occurred a few times. V is TRBV7-2 and J is TRBJ2-3; 11 nucleotides align to TRBD2. The V segment lost 1 base and the J segment 3 bases; nucleotides outside the gene matches: 3. The CDR3 covers 16 residues. Per germline, CDR1 SGHTA and CDR2 FQGNSA. This CDR3 reads CASSLVASGRTDTQYF. CDR3 DNA sequence: TGTGCCAGCAGCTTAGTCGCTAGCGGGAGGACAGATACGCAGTATTTT.

The chain carries TRBV12-3 or TRBV12-4 and TRBJ2-7; weak D call: TRBD1 (6 bases). The V gene lost 5 bases and the J gene lost 4 bases, with 9 bases spanning the gap. This CDR3 region has 12 residues. The chain's CDR3 is CASSPGQYEQYF. The CDR3 nucleotides read TGTGCCAGCAGTCCCGGACAGTACGAGCAGTACTTC.

The chain couples TRBV7-3 to TRBJ2-3; D might be TRBD2 (7 bases). This CDR3 has 12 amino acids. V was shortened by 7 bases and J by 10 bases, with 15 bases between the two germline ends. CDR1 is SGHTA and CDR2 is FQGTGA in the germline V gene. CDR3 sequence (DNA): TGTGCCAGCAACACGGGGGGCGGCCCGCAGTATTTT. It encodes CASNTGGGPQYF.